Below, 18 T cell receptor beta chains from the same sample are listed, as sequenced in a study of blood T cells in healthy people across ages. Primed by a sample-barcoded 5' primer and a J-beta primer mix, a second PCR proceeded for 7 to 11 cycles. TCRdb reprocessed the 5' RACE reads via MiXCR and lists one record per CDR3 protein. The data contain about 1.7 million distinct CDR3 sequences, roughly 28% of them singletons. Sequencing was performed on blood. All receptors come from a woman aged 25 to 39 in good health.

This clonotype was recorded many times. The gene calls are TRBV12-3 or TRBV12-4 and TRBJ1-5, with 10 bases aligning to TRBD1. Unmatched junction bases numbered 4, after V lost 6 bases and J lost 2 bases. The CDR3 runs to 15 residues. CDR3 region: CASRIGQGGNQPQHF. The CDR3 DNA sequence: TGTGCCAGCAGAATCGGACAGGGGGGCAATCAGCCCCAGCATTTT.

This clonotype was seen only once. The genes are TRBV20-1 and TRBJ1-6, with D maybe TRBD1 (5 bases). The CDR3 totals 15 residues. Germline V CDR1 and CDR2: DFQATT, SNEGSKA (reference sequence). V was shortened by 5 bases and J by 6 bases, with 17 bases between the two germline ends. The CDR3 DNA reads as TGCAGTGCTCCGCGGTCCCAGGGCGCTAATTCACCCCTCCACTTT. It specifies CSAPRSQGANSPLHF.

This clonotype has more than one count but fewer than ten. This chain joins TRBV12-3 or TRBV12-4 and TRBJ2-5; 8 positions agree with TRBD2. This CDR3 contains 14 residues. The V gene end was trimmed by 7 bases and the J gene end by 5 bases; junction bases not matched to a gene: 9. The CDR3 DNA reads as TGTGCCAGCAAAGGGGCGGGGGGCGGCGAGACCCAGTACTTC. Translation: CASKGAGGGETQYF.

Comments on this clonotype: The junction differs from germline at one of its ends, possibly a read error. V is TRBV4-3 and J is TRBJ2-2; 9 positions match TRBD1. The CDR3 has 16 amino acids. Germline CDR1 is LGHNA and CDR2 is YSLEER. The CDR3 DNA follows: TGCGCCATCAGCCCTACAGGGGGCTTGAACACCGGGGAGCTGTTTTTT. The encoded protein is CAISPTGGLNTGELFF.

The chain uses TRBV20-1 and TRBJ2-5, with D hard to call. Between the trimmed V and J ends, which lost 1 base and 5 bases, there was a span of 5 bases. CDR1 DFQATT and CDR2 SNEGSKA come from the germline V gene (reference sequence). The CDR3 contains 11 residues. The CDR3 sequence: CSARVSETQYF. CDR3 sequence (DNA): TGCAGTGCTAGAGTGTCGGAGACCCAGTACTTC.

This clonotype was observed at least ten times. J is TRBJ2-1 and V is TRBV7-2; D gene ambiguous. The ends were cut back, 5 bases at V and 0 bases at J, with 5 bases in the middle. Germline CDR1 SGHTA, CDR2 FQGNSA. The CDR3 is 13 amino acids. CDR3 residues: CASSIYSYNEQFF. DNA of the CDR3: TGTGCCAGCAGCATCTACTCCTACAATGAGCAGTTCTTC.

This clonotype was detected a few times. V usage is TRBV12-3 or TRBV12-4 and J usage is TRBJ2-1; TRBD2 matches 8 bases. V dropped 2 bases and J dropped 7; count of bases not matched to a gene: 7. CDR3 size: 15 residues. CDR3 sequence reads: CASSLLAGGMNEQFF. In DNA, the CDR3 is TGTGCCAGCAGTTTACTTGCGGGGGGTATGAATGAGCAGTTCTTC.

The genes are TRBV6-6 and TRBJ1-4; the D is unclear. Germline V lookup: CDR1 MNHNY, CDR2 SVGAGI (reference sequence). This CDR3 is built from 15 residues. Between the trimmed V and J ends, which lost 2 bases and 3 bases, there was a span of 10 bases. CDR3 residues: CASSYAGSPNEKLFF. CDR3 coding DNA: TGTGCCAGCAGTTACGCAGGTTCCCCTAATGAAAAACTGTTTTTT.

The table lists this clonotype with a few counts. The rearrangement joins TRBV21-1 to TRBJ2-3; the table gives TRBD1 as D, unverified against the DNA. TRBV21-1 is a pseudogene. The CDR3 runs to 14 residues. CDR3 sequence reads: CASKGAELTDTQYF. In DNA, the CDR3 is TGTGCCAGCAAGGGGGCAGAACTAACAGATACGCAGTATTTT.

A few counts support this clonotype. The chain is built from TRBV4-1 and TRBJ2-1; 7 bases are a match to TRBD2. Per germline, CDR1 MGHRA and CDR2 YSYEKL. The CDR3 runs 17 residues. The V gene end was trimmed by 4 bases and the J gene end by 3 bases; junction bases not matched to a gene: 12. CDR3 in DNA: TGCGCCAGCAGCCGTATACCGAGCGGGGACGTCTACAATGAGCAGTTCTTC. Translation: CASSRIPSGDVYNEQFF.

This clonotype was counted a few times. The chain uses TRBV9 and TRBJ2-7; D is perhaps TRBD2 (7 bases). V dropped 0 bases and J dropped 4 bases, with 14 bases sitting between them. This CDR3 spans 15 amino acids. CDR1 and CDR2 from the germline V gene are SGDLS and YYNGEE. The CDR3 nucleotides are TGTGCCAGCAGCGTAGATTCAGGGGAGGGATACGAGCAGTACTTC. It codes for CASSVDSGEGYEQYF.

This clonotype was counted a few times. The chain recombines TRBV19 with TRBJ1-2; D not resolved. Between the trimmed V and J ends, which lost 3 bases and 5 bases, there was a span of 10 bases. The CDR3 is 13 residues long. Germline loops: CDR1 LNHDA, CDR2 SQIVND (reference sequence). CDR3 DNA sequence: TGTGCCAGTAGTATGGGGATTCGTTATGGCTACACCTTC. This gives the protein CASSMGIRYGYTF.

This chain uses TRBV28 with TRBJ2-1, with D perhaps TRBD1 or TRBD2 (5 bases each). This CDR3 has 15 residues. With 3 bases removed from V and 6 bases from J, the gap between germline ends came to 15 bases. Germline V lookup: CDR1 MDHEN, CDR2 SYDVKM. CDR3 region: CASSFGEIRGNEQFF. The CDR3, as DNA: TGTGCCAGCAGTTTTGGGGAGATTAGGGGCAATGAGCAGTTCTTC.

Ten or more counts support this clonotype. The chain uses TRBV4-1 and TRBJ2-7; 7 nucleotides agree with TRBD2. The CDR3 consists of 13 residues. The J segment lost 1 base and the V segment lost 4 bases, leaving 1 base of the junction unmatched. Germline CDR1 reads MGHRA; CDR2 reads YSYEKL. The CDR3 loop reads CASSPRESYEQYF. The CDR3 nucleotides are TGCGCCAGCAGCCCGCGGGAGTCCTACGAGCAGTACTTC.

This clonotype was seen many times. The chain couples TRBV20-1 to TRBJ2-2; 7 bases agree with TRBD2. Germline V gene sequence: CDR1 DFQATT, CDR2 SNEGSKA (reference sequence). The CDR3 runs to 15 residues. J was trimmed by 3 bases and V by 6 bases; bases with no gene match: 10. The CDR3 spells CSAKTGTTDTGELFF. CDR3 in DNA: TGCAGTGCGAAAACCGGGACTACAGACACCGGGGAGCTGTTTTTT.

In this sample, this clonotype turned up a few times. The CDR3, as DNA: TGCAGTGCTAAAACTCCAGACGGATACACTGAAGCTTTCTTT. Residues: CSAKTPDGYTEAFF. The chain recombines TRBV20-1 with TRBJ1-1; D is uncertain. Germline lookup yields CDR1 DFQATT and CDR2 SNEGSKA (reference sequence). With 4 bases removed from V and 3 bases from J, the gap between germline ends came to 15 bases. The CDR3 spans 14 residues.

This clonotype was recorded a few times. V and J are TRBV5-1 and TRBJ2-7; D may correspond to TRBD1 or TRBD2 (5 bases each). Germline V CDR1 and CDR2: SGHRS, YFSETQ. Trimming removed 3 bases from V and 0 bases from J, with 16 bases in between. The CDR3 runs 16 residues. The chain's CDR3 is CASSSIGTQSSYEQYF. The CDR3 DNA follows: TGCGCCAGCAGCTCTATCGGGACCCAGAGCTCCTACGAGCAGTACTTC.

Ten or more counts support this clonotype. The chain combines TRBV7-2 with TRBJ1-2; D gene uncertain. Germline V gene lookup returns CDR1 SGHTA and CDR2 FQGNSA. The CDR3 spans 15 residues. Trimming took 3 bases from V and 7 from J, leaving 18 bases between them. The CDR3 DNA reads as TGTGCCAGCAGCTTCCCTCTTTTGGAGAGAGGTGGCTACACCTTC. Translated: CASSFPLLERGGYTF.